Below, 29 T cell receptor beta chains from the same sample are listed, as sequenced in a study of blood T cells in healthy people across ages. PCR was performed a second time for about 7 to 12 cycles using a sample-barcoded 5' primer and a J-beta primer mix. From the 5' RACE reads, TCRdb called clonotypes with MiXCR, one entry per CDR3 protein. The table shows about 1,500,000 distinct CDR3 sequences, with around 39% occurring only once. The sample taken for sequencing was blood. These receptors originate from a woman under 30 in good health.

The chain uses TRBV12-3 or TRBV12-4 and TRBJ2-1, with D tentatively TRBD2 (5 bases). V lost 5 bases and J 4 bases, leaving 12 bases between the germline ends. This CDR3 has 14 amino acids. CDR3 DNA: TGTGCCAGCAGTATGATTCCGGGGTACAATGAGCAGTTCTTC. Translating gives CASSMIPGYNEQFF.

The chain combines TRBV10-1 with TRBJ1-2, with D unclear. V lost 5 bases and J lost 8, with 15 bases in between. Germline V gene data show CDR1 as WNHNN and CDR2 as SYGVQD (reference sequence). CDR3 size: 13 residues. The CDR3 sequence: CASSRGLDWGYTF. CDR3 nucleotide sequence: TGCGCCAGCAGTCGGGGTCTCGATTGGGGCTACACCTTC.

Details on this clonotype: Mismatch with germline at one junction end may stem from a read error. The J gene is TRBJ2-3, the V gene TRBV7-2; 11 bases map to TRBD2. Germline lookup yields CDR1 SGHTA and CDR2 FQGNSA. There are 19 residues in the CDR3. The CDR3 nucleotides are TGTGTCAGCAGCTTAAGGGCTAGCGGGGGGAGAGGTCGCACAGATACGCAGTATTTT. Its translation: CVSSLRASGGRGRTDTQYF.

The V call is TRBV6-6, the J call TRBJ2-2, with TRBD1 matching 9 bases. This CDR3 is 16 amino acids long. V was pared by 4 bases and J by 4 bases, with 7 bases of the junction left unmatched. Germline values: CDR1 MNHNY, CDR2 SVGAGI (reference sequence). CDR3 nucleotide sequence: TGTGCCAGCAGTTCCCCGGGACAGGGCGGCACCGGGGAGCTGTTTTTT. Its translation: CASSSPGQGGTGELFF.

This clonotype was counted ten times or more. The CDR3 DNA reads as TGTGCCACCAGTGATTCCTCGAGCGTACGGGAGCAGTTCTTC. It encodes CATSDSSSVREQFF. The J gene is TRBJ2-1, the V gene TRBV24-1; unclear D gene. V was trimmed by 2 bases and J by 10 bases, leaving 14 bases between them. The CDR3 is 14 amino acids. Germline V CDR1 and CDR2: KGHDR, SFDVKD.

The J gene is TRBJ1-5, the V gene TRBV20-1, with a tentative D call TRBD1 (5 bases). With 6 bases removed from V and 5 bases from J, the gap between germline ends came to 14 bases. CDR1 DFQATT and CDR2 SNEGSKA come from the germline V gene (reference sequence). CDR3 length equals 13 residues. This CDR3 reads CSARRDGDQPQHF. DNA of the CDR3: TGCAGTGCCCGCCGGGACGGGGATCAGCCCCAGCATTTT.

In its sample, this clonotype was seen a few times. The chain uses TRBV14 and TRBJ2-5; tentatively, D is TRBD2 (6 bases). The CDR3 is 15 amino acids. The V gene lost 1 base and the J gene lost 4 bases, with 13 bases spanning the gap. Germline-derived CDR1 and CDR2 are SGHDN and FVKESK. The CDR3 protein is CASSQVSGVRETQYF. DNA for the CDR3: TGTGCCAGCAGCCAAGTTTCGGGAGTACGAGAGACCCAGTACTTC.

The chain combines TRBV6-5 with TRBJ1-6; D gene ambiguous. With 8 bases removed from V and 18 bases from J, the gap between germline ends came to 26 bases. CDR3 length: 14 amino acids. Germline assignment: CDR1 MNHEY and CDR2 SVGAGI. CDR3: CASGLMDSTQRPHF. For the CDR3, the DNA is TGTGCCAGCGGTTTGATGGACTCTACCCAACGCCCCCACTTT.

This clonotype was recorded at least ten times. The chain links TRBV10-3 to TRBJ2-5; 9 bases line up with TRBD1. The ends lost 10 bases at V and 4 bases at J; junction bases unmatched: 4. Germline CDR1 and CDR2: ENHRY and SYGVKD. This CDR3 is 12 amino acids long. CDR3 amino acids: CATADRGETQYF. As DNA, the CDR3 is TGTGCCACCGCGGACAGGGGAGAGACCCAGTACTTC.

This chain uses TRBV12-3 or TRBV12-4 with TRBJ1-2; no firm D call. The V end lost 0 bases, the J end lost 13 bases, and 12 bases lay between the germline ends. This CDR3 has 12 residues. The CDR3 loop reads CASSLAARMGTF. CDR3 DNA: TGTGCCAGCAGTTTAGCGGCACGAATGGGCACCTTC.

The rearrangement uses TRBV20-1 and TRBJ2-7; possibly TRBD2 for D (6 bases). The J call may be in error: the DNA end matches TRBJ2-5 better. This CDR3 is built from 14 residues. The germline CDR1 and CDR2 sequences are DFQATT and SNEGSKA (reference sequence). The chain's CDR3 is CSARDGGPKETQYF. The CDR3 coding sequence is TGCAGTGCTAGAGACGGGGGACCAAAAGAGACCCAGTACTTC.

This clonotype was seen more than once but under ten times. This chain links TRBV7-2 with TRBJ2-5; 9 bases are shared with TRBD1. The CDR3 has 15 residues. Germline-derived CDR1 and CDR2 are SGHTA and FQGNSA. V was pared by 1 base and J by 5 bases, with 5 bases of the junction left unmatched. The CDR3 reads CASSLDAQGAETQYF. The CDR3 bases are TGTGCCAGCAGCTTAGATGCACAGGGGGCCGAGACCCAGTACTTC. Variable domain in full (rest from reference TRBV7-2 and TRBJ2-5): GAGVSQSPSNKVTEKGKDVELRCDPISGHTALYWYRQSLGQGLEFLIYFQGNSAPDKSGLPSDRFSAERTGGSVSTLTIQRTQQEDSAVYLCASSLDAQGAETQYFGPGTRLLVL.

This chain joins TRBV6-1 and TRBJ2-7; D may match TRBD1 or TRBD2 (6 bases each). The J call may be in error: the DNA end matches TRBJ2-5 better. Germline CDR1 reads MNHNS; CDR2 reads SASEGT. The CDR3 runs to 13 residues. DNA of the CDR3: TGTGCCAGCAGACAAGGGGGGCAGAAGACCCAGTACTTC. This gives the protein CASRQGGQKTQYF.

J is TRBJ1-1 and V is TRBV4-2, with a possible D match to TRBD1 (6 bases). The CDR3 consists of 16 residues. V was trimmed by 0 bases and J by 1 base, leaving 12 bases between them. Germline-derived CDR1 and CDR2 are LGHNA and YNFKEQ. The CDR3 is CASSQDPGQANTEAFF. The CDR3 coding sequence is TGTGCCAGCAGCCAAGACCCGGGACAAGCGAACACTGAAGCTTTCTTT.

This clonotype was seen a few times. This chain uses TRBV15 with TRBJ2-5, with 9 bases aligning to TRBD1. Germline trimming cut 2 bases from V and 3 bases from J; bases unmatched to any gene: 7. The V gene's germline CDR1 is LNHNV and CDR2 YYDKDF (reference sequence). The CDR3 has 16 residues. DNA for the CDR3: TGTGCCACCAGCAGAATGGGACAGGGAGCAAAAGAGACCCAGTACTTC. Its protein is CATSRMGQGAKETQYF. Complete variable domain (other parts from reference TRBV15 and TRBJ2-5): DAMVIQNPRYQVTQFGKPVTLSCSQTLNHNVMYWYQQKSSQAPKLLFHYYDKDFNNEADTPDNFQSRRPNTSFCFLDIRSPGLGDTAMYLCATSRMGQGAKETQYFGPGTRLLVL.

This rearrangement joins TRBV6-6 to TRBJ2-5; D not resolved. The CDR3 runs to 11 residues. V lost 5 bases, J lost 11 bases, and 12 bases lay in between. The germline CDR1 and CDR2 sequences are MNHNY and SVGAGI (reference sequence). The CDR3 loop is CASSQLSMQYF. The DNA for the CDR3 is TGTGCCAGCAGTCAACTATCTATGCAGTACTTC.

This clonotype was counted a few times. The V and J genes are TRBV10-1 and TRBJ1-2; no firm D call. The CDR3 spans 13 residues. V lost 9 bases to trimming and J lost 4 bases, with 15 bases between them. Per germline, CDR1 WNHNN and CDR2 SYGVQD (reference sequence). The CDR3 here is CARFPGRPYGYTF. In DNA form, the CDR3 reads TGCGCCAGATTTCCGGGCCGTCCCTATGGCTACACCTTC.

This clonotype has only a few counts. The chain links TRBV28 to TRBJ1-2; TRBD1 matches at 10 bases. Germline CDR1 reads MDHEN; CDR2 reads SYDVKM. CDR3 size: 16 residues. The junction had 8 bases not matched to a gene; V was cut back by 5 bases and J by 2 bases. The CDR3 nucleotides read TGTGCCAGCAGTCAAGGGGGGACAGGGGTAAACTATGGCTACACCTTC. This codes for CASSQGGTGVNYGYTF.

In its sample, this clonotype was seen a few times. The V call is TRBV5-1, the J call TRBJ1-1, with 9 bases lining up with TRBD1. The CDR3 sequence is 13 residues long. Trimming removed 5 bases from V and 6 bases from J; junction bases left unmatched: 5. CDR1 and CDR2 (germline): SGHRS, YFSETQ. The CDR3 spells CASRPGTGPEAFF. CDR3 DNA sequence: TGCGCCAGCAGACCCGGGACAGGGCCTGAAGCTTTCTTT.

This clonotype has a handful of counts. The V and J genes are TRBV2 and TRBJ2-7; TRBD1 or TRBD2 may be the D gene (6 bases each). V gave up 5 bases and J gave up 5 bases, with 13 bases separating them. This CDR3 has 13 residues. Germline values: CDR1 SNHLY, CDR2 FYNNEI. The CDR3 loop reads CASSKGGINEQYF. CDR3 DNA sequence: TGTGCCAGCAGTAAGGGGGGCATCAACGAGCAGTACTTC. Full variable domain (outside the CDR3, taken from reference TRBV2 and TRBJ2-7): EPEVTQTPSHQVTQMGQEVILRCVPISNHLYFYWYRQILGQKVEFLVSFYNNEISEKSEIFDDQFSVERPDGSNFTLKIRSTKLEDSAMYFCASSKGGINEQYFGPGTRLTVT.

This clonotype appeared a few times. The chain recombines TRBV15 with TRBJ2-4, with a possible D match to TRBD1 (5 bases). V shed 0 bases and J shed 13 bases, with 16 bases lying between them. Germline CDR1 LNHNV, CDR2 YYDKDF (reference sequence). The CDR3 is made up of 14 amino acids. CDR3 residues: CATSRDDGPGKQYF. Here the CDR3 DNA reads TGTGCCACCAGCAGAGATGATGGTCCAGGGAAGCAGTACTTC.

The chain recombines TRBV7-2 with TRBJ2-4, with TRBD1 matching 8 bases. Germline V gives CDR1 SGHTA, CDR2 FQGNSA. The trim removed 4 bases at V and 2 bases at J, leaving 7 bases unmatched. The CDR3 runs to 16 residues. The CDR3 sequence: CASSSRGTGTKNIQYF. CDR3 bases: TGTGCCAGCAGCTCCAGGGGGACAGGAACCAAAAACATTCAGTACTTC. The entire variable domain, with the rest obtained from reference TRBV7-2 and TRBJ2-4, is as follows: GAGVSQSPSNKVTEKGKDVELRCDPISGHTALYWYRQSLGQGLEFLIYFQGNSAPDKSGLPSDRFSAERTGGSVSTLTIQRTQQEDSAVYLCASSSRGTGTKNIQYFGAGTRLSVL.

The V gene is TRBV15, the J gene TRBJ1-1, with D perhaps TRBD1 (5 bases). Germline values: CDR1 LNHNV, CDR2 YYDKDF (reference sequence). Trimming cost V 0 bases and J 1 base, with 21 bases left between them. The CDR3 length is 19 residues. The CDR3, as DNA: TGTGCCACCAGCAGAGATTATGGGGCGTTGTCCCCAGAGAACACTGAAGCTTTCTTT. It encodes CATSRDYGALSPENTEAFF.

This chain joins TRBV19 and TRBJ2-7, with TRBD1 as a possible D gene (5 bases). The CDR3 consists of 13 residues. Germline CDR1 is LNHDA and CDR2 is SQIVND (reference sequence). The V end lost 11 bases, the J end lost 0 bases, and 14 bases lay between the germline ends. In DNA form, the CDR3 reads TGTGCCGCAGCAGGGCCTTCCTCCTACGAGCAGTACTTC. This gives the protein CAAAGPSSYEQYF.

The chain uses TRBV29-1 and TRBJ1-4, with TRBD1 as a possible D gene (5 bases). V was cut by 4 bases and J by 0 bases, with 9 bases left in between. CDR1 and CDR2 (germline): SQVTM, ANQGSEA. This CDR3 is 14 amino acids long. The CDR3, as DNA: TGCAGCGTTGGGGGGACCTCAACTAATGAAAAACTGTTTTTT. Translating it yields CSVGGTSTNEKLFF.

This clonotype was detected a few times. The J gene is TRBJ2-1, the V gene TRBV7-9, with a possible D match to TRBD1 (6 bases). V dropped 1 base and J dropped 5 bases, with 12 bases sitting between them. Per the germline V gene, CDR1 is SEHNR and CDR2 is FQNEAQ (reference sequence). This CDR3 is built from 15 residues. This CDR3 is CASSLGIGGNNEQFF. As DNA, the CDR3 is TGTGCCAGCAGCTTAGGGATAGGGGGAAACAATGAGCAGTTCTTC.

V and J are TRBV18 and TRBJ2-5, with TRBD2 as a possible D gene (6 bases). Trimming cost V 4 bases and J 5 bases, with 17 bases left between them. The CDR3 has 15 residues. Germline V gives CDR1 KGHSH, CDR2 LQKENI. DNA for the CDR3: TGTGCCAGCTCACGGCGGGACTGGGGACGGGAGACCCAGTACTTC. Amino acids: CASSRRDWGRETQYF.

The V and J genes are TRBV18 and TRBJ1-4, with D unresolved. CDR1 KGHSH and CDR2 LQKENI come from the germline V gene. CDR3 length equals 15 residues. Deletions cut 5 bases from V and 3 bases from J, with 13 bases between. DNA of the CDR3: TGTGCCAGCTCATCTCGGGCAGAACCTAATGAAAAACTGTTTTTT. Protein product: CASSSRAEPNEKLFF.

This clonotype came up many times. One junction end does not reproduce the germline sequence, and a read error may be involved. This chain joins TRBV4-1 and TRBJ2-7; 8 positions match TRBD2. The CDR3 sequence is 14 residues long. The germline V gene encodes CDR1 MGHRA and CDR2 YSYEKL. CDR3: CASSPRGGSYEQYF. The DNA for the CDR3 is TGTGCCAGCAGTCCCCGGGGGGGGTCCTACGAGCAGTACTTC.